These T cell receptor beta chains were read from a single sample in a study of T cell repertoires in urothelial bladder cancer. The assay was immunoSEQ multiplex PCR, and TCRdb's table has in-frame clones only and misses some. The table includes roughly 6,000 clones, about two thirds detected once. Sequenced sample: tumor-infiltrating cells from bladder cancer. The receptors were gathered from a human donor with urothelial carcinoma. Each CDR3 is given with its conserved first and last residue. A D gene is named only where the DNA matches it firmly. The size of a clone is reported for some rows only, either as once, few or many, or as a class for expanded clones.

NA | TRBJ1-2 | 12 | NA | TRBV19 | CASSIEARGYTF | TGTGCCAGTAGTATAGAGGCCCGCGGCTACACCTTC
NA | TRBJ1-2 | 13 | TRBD1 | TRBV29-1 | CSVAGRGHQGYTF | TGCAGCGTTGCAGGCAGGGGGCATCAAGGCTACACCTTC
NA | TRBJ2-7 | 14 | TRBD2 | TRBV5-4 | CASEDSGGSYEQYF | TGTGCCAGCGAGGACTCGGGGGGCTCCTACGAGCAGTACTTC
NA | TRBJ1-6 | 13 | NA | TRBV5-1 | CASSLTENSPLHF | TGCGCCAGCAGCTTAACTGAGAATTCACCCCTCCACTTT
NA | TRBJ2-7 | 15 | TRBD1 | TRBV5-1 | CASSWTGGGPYEQYF | TGCGCCAGCAGCTGGACAGGGGGAGGCCCCTACGAGCAGTACTTC
NA | TRBJ2-3 | 15 | NA | TRBV27 | CASNRRGGGADTQYF | TGTGCCAGCAACCGACGTGGTGGTGGGGCAGATACGCAGTATTTT
once | TRBJ1-1 | 15 | NA | TRBV7-2 | CASSLGLGLNTEAFF | TGTGCCAGCAGCTTAGGACTAGGGTTGAACACTGAAGCTTTCTTT
NA | TRBJ2-3 | 15 | TRBD2 | TRBV5-4 | CAGRTSGGAIDTQYF | TGTGCCGGCAGAACTAGCGGGGGTGCGATAGATACGCAGTATTTT
NA | TRBJ1-5 | 15 | NA | TRBV19 | CASSTDGYSNQPQHF | TGTGCCAGTAGTACAGACGGTTATAGCAATCAGCCCCAGCATTTT
NA | TRBJ1-1 | 12 | NA | TRBV6-5 | CASSERTGMAFF | TGTGCCAGCAGTGAGCGGACGGGAATGGCTTTCTTT
NA | TRBJ1-1 | 13 | NA | TRBV10-1 | CASSESGSTEAFF | TGCGCCAGCAGTGAGTCGGGGTCCACTGAAGCTTTCTTT